What follows are 9 T cell receptor beta chains derived from one specimen sequenced in a study of control samples from healthy donors and cancer patients. Sequencing was performed with immunoSEQ multiplex PCR; in TCRdb, only in-frame clones are kept and a portion is missing. The table lists more than 90,000 clones, around nine tenths of them singletons, with 7.8% in the top ten. Material: blood. The receptors originated from a man aged 30 to 45 in good health.

The chain carries TRBV19 and TRBJ2-1, with a weak D call TRBD1 (6 bases). The germline gives CDR1 LNHDA, CDR2 SQIVND (reference sequence). This CDR3 contains 19 residues. With 0 bases removed from V and 0 bases from J, the gap between germline ends came to 18 bases. The CDR3 nucleotides are TGTGCCAGTAGTATAGATCCCTTCCCCTCAGGGGACTCCTACAATGAGCAGTTCTTC. As protein: CASSIDPFPSGDSYNEQFF.

This chain connects TRBV19 to TRBJ2-1, with D perhaps assigned TRBD1 or TRBD2 (5 bases each). Germline lookup yields CDR1 LNHDA and CDR2 SQIVND (reference sequence). Trimming stripped 2 bases from V and 4 bases from J, with 15 bases between. The CDR3 length is 16 residues. The CDR3 protein is CASSIIGTIIYNEQFF. The CDR3 coding sequence is TGTGCCAGTAGTATAATAGGGACCATCATTTACAATGAGCAGTTCTTC.

The V gene is TRBV6-5, the J gene TRBJ2-1; possibly TRBD1 for D (6 bases). Looked up from germline, CDR1 is MNHEY and CDR2 is SVGAGI. With 6 bases removed from V and 5 bases from J, the gap between germline ends came to 17 bases. The CDR3 spans 15 residues. CDR3 protein: CASRLGQLNDNEQFF. In nucleotides, the CDR3 is TGTGCCAGCAGACTAGGACAGTTGAACGACAATGAGCAGTTCTTC.

The V gene is TRBV5-1, the J gene TRBJ2-1; D may be TRBD1 or TRBD2 (5 bases each). The CDR3 extends over 14 amino acids. CDR1 SGHRS and CDR2 YFSETQ come from the germline V gene. V gave up 4 bases and J gave up 8 bases, with 16 bases separating them. The CDR3 DNA is TGCGCCAGCAGCCCGGGACCCCGGAGCTATGAGCAGTTCTTC. Translating it yields CASSPGPRSYEQFF.

The chain combines TRBV7-2 with TRBJ1-1; D gene unclear. V lost 3 bases to trimming and J lost 1 base, with 9 bases between them. The CDR3 totals 14 residues. CDR1 is SGHTA, CDR2 FQGNSA, per germline. Written as DNA, the CDR3 is TGTGCCAGCAGCTTCGCGGCTACGAACACTGAAGCTTTCTTT. Translation: CASSFAATNTEAFF.

V usage is TRBV5-4 and J usage is TRBJ2-5; 14 nucleotides line up with TRBD2. The V and J ends lost 5 bases and 5 bases, in that order; junction bases with no gene match: 8. This CDR3 has 16 residues. From germline, CDR1 is SGHNT and CDR2 YYREEE (reference sequence). This CDR3 is CASSSGTSGRGETQYF. The CDR3 DNA reads TGTGCCAGCAGTTCTGGGACTAGCGGGAGAGGGGAGACCCAGTACTTC.

The V gene is TRBV6-4, the J gene TRBJ2-7; 8 nucleotides match TRBD2. The CDR3 runs 13 residues. From germline, CDR1 is MRHNA and CDR2 SNTAGT. V lost 10 bases, J lost 3 bases, and 8 bases stayed unmatched. The CDR3 DNA follows: TGTGCCATCATCGGGACTAGAGTCTACGAGCAGTACTTC. It is translated as CAIIGTRVYEQYF.

This chain connects TRBV12-3 or TRBV12-4 to TRBJ2-2, with D unclear. The CDR3 is 12 amino acids. V gave up 5 bases and J gave up 5 bases, with 6 bases separating them. The DNA for the CDR3 is TGTGCCAGCAGTCTCTTAACCGGGGAGCTGTTTTTT. Protein sequence: CASSLLTGELFF.

The chain uses TRBV27 and TRBJ2-5; 8 bases map to TRBD2. The germline V gene has CDR1 MNHEY and CDR2 SMNVEV (reference sequence). The length of the CDR3 is 14 residues. V trimming: 6 bases; J trimming: 5 bases; junction bases outside the gene matches: 8. The CDR3 region is CASRTSGSGETQYF. DNA of the CDR3: TGTGCCAGCAGGACGAGCGGGAGCGGCGAGACCCAGTACTTC.